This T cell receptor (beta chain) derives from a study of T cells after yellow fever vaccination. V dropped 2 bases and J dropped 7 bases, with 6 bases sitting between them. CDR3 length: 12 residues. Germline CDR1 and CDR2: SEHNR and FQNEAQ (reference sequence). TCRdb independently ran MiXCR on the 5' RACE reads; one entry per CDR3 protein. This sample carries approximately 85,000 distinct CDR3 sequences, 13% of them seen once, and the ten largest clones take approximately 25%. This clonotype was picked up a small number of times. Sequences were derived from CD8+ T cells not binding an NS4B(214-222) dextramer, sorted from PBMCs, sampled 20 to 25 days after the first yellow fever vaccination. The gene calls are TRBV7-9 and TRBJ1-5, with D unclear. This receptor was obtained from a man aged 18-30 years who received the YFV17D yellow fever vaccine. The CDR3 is CASSLWAQPQHF. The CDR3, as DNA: TGTGCCAGCAGCTTATGGGCGCAGCCCCAGCATTTT.